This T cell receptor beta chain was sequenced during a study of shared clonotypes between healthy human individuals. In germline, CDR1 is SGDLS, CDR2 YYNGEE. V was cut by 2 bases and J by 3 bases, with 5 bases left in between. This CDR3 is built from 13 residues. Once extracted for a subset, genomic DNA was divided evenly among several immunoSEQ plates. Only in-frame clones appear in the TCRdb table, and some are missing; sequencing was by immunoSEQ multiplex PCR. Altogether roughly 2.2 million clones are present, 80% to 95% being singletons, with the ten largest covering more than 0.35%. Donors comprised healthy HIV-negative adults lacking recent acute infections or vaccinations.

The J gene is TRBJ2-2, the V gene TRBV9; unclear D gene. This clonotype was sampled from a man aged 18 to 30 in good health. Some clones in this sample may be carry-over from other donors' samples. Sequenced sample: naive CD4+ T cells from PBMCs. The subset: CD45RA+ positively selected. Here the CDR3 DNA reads TGTGCCAGCAGCGTCACGTACACCGGGGAGCTGTTTTTT. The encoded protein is CASSVTYTGELFF.